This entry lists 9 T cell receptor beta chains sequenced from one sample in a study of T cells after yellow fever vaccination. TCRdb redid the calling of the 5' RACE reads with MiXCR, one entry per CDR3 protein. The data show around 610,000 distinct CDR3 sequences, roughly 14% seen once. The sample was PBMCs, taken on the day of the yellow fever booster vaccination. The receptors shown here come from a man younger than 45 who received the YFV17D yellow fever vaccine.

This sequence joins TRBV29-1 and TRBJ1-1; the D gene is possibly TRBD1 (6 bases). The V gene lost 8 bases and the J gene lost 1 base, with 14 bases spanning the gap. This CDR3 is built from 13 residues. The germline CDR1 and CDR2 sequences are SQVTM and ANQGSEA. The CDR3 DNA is TGCAGCTCCCCTGGACAGTCGAACACTGAAGCTTTCTTT. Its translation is CSSPGQSNTEAFF. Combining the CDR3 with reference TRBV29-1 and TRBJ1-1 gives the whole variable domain SAVISQKPSRDICQRGTSLTIQCQVDSQVTMMFWYRQQPGQSLTLIATANQGSEATYESGFVIDKFPISRPNLTFSTLTVSNMSPEDSSIYLCSSPGQSNTEAFFGQGTRLTVV.

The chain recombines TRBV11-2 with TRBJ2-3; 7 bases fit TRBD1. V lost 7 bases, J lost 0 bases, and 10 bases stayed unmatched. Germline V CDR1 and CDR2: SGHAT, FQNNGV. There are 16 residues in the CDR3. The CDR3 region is CASILGTALSTDTQYF. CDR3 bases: TGTGCCAGCATCCTAGGGACAGCCCTTAGCACAGATACGCAGTATTTT.

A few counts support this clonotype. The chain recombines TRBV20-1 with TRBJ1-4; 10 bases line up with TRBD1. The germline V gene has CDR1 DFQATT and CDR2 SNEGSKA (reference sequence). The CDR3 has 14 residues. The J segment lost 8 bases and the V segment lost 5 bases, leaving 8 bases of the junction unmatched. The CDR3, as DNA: TGCAGTGCTCTGACCGGGACAGGGGACGAAAAACTGTTTTTT. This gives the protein CSALTGTGDEKLFF.

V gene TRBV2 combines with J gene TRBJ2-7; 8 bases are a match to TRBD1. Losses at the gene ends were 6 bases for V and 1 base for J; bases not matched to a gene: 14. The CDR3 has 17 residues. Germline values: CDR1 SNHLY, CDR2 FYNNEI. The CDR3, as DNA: TGTGCCAGCAGCTCACCCCAGACAGGGGCTATATCCTACGAGCAGTACTTC. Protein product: CASSSPQTGAISYEQYF. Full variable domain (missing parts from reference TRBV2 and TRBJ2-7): EPEVTQTPSHQVTQMGQEVILRCVPISNHLYFYWYRQILGQKVEFLVSFYNNEISEKSEIFDDQFSVERPDGSNFTLKIRSTKLEDSAMYFCASSSPQTGAISYEQYFGPGTRLTVT.

CDR3 DNA: TGTGCCAGTGGTAGCCGGGACGGCGAAGAGACCCAGTACTTC. Translating it yields CASGSRDGEETQYF. This sequence joins TRBV19 and TRBJ2-5, with D perhaps given as TRBD1 or TRBD2 (5 bases each). CDR1 and CDR2 from the germline V gene are LNHDA and SQIVND (reference sequence). The CDR3 spans 14 residues. V lost 8 bases and J 3 bases, leaving 16 bases between the germline ends.

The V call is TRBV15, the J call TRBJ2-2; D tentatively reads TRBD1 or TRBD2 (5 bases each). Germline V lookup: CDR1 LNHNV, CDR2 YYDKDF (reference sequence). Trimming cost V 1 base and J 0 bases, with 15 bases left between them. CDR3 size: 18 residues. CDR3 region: CATSRGGAIDTNTGELFF. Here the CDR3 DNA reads TGTGCCACCAGCAGAGGAGGGGCGATCGATACGAACACCGGGGAGCTGTTTTTT.

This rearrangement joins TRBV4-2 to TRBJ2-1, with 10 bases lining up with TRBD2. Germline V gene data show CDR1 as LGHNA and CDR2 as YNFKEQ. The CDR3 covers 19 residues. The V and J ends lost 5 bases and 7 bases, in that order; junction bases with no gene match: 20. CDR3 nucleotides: TGTGCCAGCAGCGTCCAGTCCAGGACTAGCGGTGCTGGGGGAAATGAGCAGTTCTTC. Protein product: CASSVQSRTSGAGGNEQFF.

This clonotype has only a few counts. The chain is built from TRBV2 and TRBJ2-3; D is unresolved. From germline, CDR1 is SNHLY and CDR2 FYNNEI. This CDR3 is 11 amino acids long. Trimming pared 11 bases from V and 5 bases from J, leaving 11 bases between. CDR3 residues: CACLSGDTQYF. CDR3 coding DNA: TGTGCCTGCCTATCGGGAGATACGCAGTATTTT.

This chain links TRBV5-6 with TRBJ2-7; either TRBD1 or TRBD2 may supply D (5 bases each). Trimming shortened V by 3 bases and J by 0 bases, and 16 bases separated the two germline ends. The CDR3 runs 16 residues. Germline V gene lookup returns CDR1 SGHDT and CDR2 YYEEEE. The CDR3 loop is CASSSSPGANSYEQYF. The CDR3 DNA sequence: TGTGCCAGCAGCTCATCACCCGGGGCCAACTCCTACGAGCAGTACTTC. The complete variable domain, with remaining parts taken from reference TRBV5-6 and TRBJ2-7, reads DAGVTQSPTHLIKTRGQQVTLRCSPKSGHDTVSWYQQALGQGPQFIFQYYEEEERQRGNFPDRFSGHQFPNYSSELNVNALLLGDSALYLCASSSSPGANSYEQYFGPGTRLTVT.